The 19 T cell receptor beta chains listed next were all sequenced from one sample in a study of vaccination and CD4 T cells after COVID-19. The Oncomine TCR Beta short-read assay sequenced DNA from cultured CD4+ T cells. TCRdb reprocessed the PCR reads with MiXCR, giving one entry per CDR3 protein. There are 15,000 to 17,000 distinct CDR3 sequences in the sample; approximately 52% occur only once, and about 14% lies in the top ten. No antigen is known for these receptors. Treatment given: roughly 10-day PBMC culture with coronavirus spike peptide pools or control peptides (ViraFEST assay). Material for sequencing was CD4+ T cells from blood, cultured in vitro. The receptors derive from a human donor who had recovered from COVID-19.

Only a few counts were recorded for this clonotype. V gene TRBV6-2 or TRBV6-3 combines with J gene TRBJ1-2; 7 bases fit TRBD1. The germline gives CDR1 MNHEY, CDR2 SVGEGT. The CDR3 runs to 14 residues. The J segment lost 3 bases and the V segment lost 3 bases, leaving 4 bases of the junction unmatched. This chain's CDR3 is CASSYSDRYYGYTF. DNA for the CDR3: TGTGCCAGCAGTTATTCGGACAGGTACTATGGCTACACCTTC.

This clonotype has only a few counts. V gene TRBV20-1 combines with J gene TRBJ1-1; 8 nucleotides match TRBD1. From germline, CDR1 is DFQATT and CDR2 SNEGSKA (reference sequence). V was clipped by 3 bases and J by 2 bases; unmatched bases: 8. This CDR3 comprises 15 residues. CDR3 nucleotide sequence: TGCAGTGCTAGTTACTCAGGGGGCGCAAACACTGAAGCTTTCTTT. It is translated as CSASYSGGANTEAFF.

CDR3 protein: CASSLLSEGYTF. CDR3 bases: TGTGCCAGCAGCTTGTTGAGTGAGGGCTACACCTTC. V gene TRBV7-2 combines with J gene TRBJ1-2; D not resolved. V was cut by 3 bases and J by 8 bases, with 10 bases left in between. Germline values: CDR1 SGHTA, CDR2 FQGNSA. The CDR3 loop spans 12 amino acids. The full variable domain, in which reference TRBV7-2 and TRBJ1-2 provide the parts outside the CDR3, is GAGVSQSPSNKVTEKGKDVELRCDPISGHTALYWYRQSLGQGLEFLIYFQGNSAPDKSGLPSDRFSAERTGGSVSTLTIQRTQQEDSAVYLCASSLLSEGYTFGSGTRLTVV.

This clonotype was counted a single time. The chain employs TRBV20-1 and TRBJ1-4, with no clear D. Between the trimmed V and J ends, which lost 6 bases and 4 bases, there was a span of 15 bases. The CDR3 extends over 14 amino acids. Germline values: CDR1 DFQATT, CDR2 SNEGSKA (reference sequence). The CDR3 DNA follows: TGCAGTGCAAAATCTGGGATAATTAATGAAAAACTGTTTTTT. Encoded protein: CSAKSGIINEKLFF.

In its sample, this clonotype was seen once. CDR3 amino acids: CASSPQQAAAEAFF. Here the CDR3 DNA reads TGTGCCAGCAGCCCCCAACAGGCGGCGGCTGAAGCTTTCTTT. The chain employs TRBV7-9 and TRBJ1-1, with D possibly being TRBD1 (5 bases). The CDR3 runs to 14 residues. Trimming cost V 5 bases and J 6 bases, with 16 bases left between them. Germline CDR1 reads SEHNR; CDR2 reads FQNEAQ (reference sequence).

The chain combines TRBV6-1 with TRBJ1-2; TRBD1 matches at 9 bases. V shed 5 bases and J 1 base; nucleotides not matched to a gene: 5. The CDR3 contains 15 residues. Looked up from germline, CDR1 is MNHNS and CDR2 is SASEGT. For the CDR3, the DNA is TGTGCCAGCAGTAGGGACAGGGAAATTAACTATGGCTACACCTTC. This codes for CASSRDREINYGYTF.

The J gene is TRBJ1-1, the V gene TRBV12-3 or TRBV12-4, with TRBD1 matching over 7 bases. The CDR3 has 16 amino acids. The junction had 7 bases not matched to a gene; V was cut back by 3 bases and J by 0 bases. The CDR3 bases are TGTGCCAGCAGTTTCCCCCATAGGGGGCTGAACACTGAAGCTTTCTTT. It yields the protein CASSFPHRGLNTEAFF.

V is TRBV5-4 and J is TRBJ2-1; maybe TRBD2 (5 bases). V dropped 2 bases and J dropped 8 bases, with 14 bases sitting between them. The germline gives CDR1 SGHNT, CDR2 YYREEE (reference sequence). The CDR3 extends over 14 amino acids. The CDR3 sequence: CASSFSNPRDEQFF. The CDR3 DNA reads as TGTGCCAGCAGCTTCTCCAACCCGCGGGATGAGCAGTTCTTC.

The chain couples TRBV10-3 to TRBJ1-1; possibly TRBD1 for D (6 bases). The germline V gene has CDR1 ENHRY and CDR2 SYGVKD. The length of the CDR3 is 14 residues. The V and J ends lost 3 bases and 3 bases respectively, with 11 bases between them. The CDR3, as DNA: TGTGCCATCAGTGAAGGACAGTTATACACTGAAGCTTTCTTT. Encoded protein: CAISEGQLYTEAFF.

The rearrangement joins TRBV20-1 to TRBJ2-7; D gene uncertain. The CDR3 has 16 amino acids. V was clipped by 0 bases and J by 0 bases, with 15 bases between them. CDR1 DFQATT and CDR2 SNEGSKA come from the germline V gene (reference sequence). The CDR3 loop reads CSARDRRGASSYEQYF. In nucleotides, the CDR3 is TGCAGTGCTAGAGATAGGAGAGGAGCAAGCTCCTACGAGCAGTACTTC.

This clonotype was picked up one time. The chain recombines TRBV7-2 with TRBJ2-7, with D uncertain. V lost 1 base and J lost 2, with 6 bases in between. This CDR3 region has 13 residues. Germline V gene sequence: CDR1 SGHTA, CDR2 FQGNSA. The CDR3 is CASSLGRTYEQYF. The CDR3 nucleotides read TGTGCCAGCAGCTTAGGCAGAACCTACGAGCAGTACTTC.

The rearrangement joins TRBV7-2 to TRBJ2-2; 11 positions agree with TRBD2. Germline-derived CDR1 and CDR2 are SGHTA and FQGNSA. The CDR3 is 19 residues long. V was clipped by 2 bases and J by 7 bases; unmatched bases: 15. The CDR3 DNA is TGTGCCAGCAGCTTATTGTCACTAGCGGGAGTCGGGTCGCTCGGGGAGCTGTTTTTT. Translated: CASSLLSLAGVGSLGELFF. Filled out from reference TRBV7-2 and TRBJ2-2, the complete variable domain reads GAGVSQSPSNKVTEKGKDVELRCDPISGHTALYWYRQSLGQGLEFLIYFQGNSAPDKSGLPSDRFSAERTGGSVSTLTIQRTQQEDSAVYLCASSLLSLAGVGSLGELFFGEGSRLTVL.

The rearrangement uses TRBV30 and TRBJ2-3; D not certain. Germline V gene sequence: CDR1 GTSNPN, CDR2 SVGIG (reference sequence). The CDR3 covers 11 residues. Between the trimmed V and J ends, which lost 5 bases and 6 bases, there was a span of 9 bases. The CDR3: CAWGTEDTQYF. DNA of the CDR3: TGTGCCTGGGGAACAGAGGATACGCAGTATTTT.

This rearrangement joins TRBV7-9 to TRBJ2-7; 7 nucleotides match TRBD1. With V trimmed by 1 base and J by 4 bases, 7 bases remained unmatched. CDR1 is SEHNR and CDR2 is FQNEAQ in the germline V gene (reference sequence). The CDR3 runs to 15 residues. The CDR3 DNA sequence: TGTGCCAGCAGCTTAGGTACAGGGGCCGTTTACGAGCAGTACTTC. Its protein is CASSLGTGAVYEQYF. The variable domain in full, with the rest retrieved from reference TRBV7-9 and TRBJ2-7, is DTGVSQNPRHKITKRGQNVTFRCDPISEHNRLYWYRQTLGQGPEFLTYFQNEAQLEKSRLLSDRFSAERPKGSFSTLEIQRTEQGDSAMYLCASSLGTGAVYEQYFGPGTRLTVT.

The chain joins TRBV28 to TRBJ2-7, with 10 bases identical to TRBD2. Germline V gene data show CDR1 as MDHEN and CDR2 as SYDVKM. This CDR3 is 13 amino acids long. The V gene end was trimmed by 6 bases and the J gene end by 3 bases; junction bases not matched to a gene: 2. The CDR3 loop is CASRTSGLYEQYF. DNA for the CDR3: TGTGCCAGCAGGACTAGCGGGCTCTACGAGCAGTACTTC. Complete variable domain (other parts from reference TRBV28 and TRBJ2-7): DVKVTQSSRYLVKRTGEKVFLECVQDMDHENMFWYRQDPGLGLRLIYFSYDVKMKEKGDIPEGYSVSREKKERFSLILESASTNQTSMYLCASRTSGLYEQYFGPGTRLTVT.

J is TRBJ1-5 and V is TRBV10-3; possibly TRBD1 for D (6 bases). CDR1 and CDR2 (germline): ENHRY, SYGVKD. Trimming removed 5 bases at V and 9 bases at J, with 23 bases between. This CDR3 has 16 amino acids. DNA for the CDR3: TGTGCCATCAGTCCCGGGGGCGGCCGGGATCCTGGGCCCCAGCATTTT. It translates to CAISPGGGRDPGPQHF.

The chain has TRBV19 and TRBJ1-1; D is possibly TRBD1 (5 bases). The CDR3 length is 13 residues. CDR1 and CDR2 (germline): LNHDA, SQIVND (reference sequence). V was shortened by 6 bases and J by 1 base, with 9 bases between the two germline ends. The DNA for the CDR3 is TGTGCCAGTAGGGGGCGGGAGAACACTGAAGCTTTCTTT. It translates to CASRGRENTEAFF.

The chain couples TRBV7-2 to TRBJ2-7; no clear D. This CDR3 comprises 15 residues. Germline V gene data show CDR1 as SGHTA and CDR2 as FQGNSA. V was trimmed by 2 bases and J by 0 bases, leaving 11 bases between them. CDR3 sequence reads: CASSLYKHDSYEQYF. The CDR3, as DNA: TGTGCCAGCAGCTTATACAAGCATGACTCCTACGAGCAGTACTTC.

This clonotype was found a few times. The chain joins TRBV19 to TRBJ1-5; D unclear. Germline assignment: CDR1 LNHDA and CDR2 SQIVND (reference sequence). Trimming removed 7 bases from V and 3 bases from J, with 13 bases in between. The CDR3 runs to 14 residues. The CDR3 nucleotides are TGTGCCAGTAATGACCAGAGACTCAATCAGCCCCAGCATTTT. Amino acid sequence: CASNDQRLNQPQHF.